Listed below are T cell receptor beta chains from one sample, sequenced in a study of blood T cell repertoires in COVID-19. Profiling relied on immunoSEQ multiplex PCR, and the TCRdb table lists in-frame clones only, not all of them. The data show about 72,000 clones, 85% to 90% seen once. The sample comprised peripheral blood. The receptors derive from a man in his 70s with active or convalescent COVID-19. CDR3s include the opening cysteine and the closing phenylalanine or tryptophan. D genes are given only for firm matches. Size values are once, few and many counts, or a class for expanded clones, and some rows have none.

d_call	v_call	j_call	clone_size	cdr3_nt	cdr3_aa
.	TRBV19	TRBJ1-6	.	TGTGCCAGTACCACCCGCGAGGGCTTGGGTTCACCCCTCCACTTT	CASTTREGLGSPLHF
.	TRBV11-2	TRBJ2-2	.	TGTGCCAGCAGCTTAGATCTGAGCGGCGGGGAGCTGTTTTTT	CASSLDLSGGELFF
TRBD1	TRBV5-4	TRBJ1-6	.	TGTGCCAGCAGCAAACTACAGGGGGAGGATTCACCCCTCCACTTT	CASSKLQGEDSPLHF
.	TRBV18	TRBJ2-2	.	TGTGCCAGCTCCCCGAGGGAGCGCCAGTGGAACACCGGGGAGCTGTTTTTT	CASSPRERQWNTGELFF
TRBD1	TRBV18	TRBJ2-1	.	TGTGCCAGCTCACTGGGACAGCAGGATGAGCAGTTCTTC	CASSLGQQDEQFF
TRBD1	TRBV7-2	TRBJ2-2	.	TGTGCCAGCAGCCCACAGGGGGCCGACGGGGAGCTGTTTTTT	CASSPQGADGELFF
TRBD1	TRBV5-1	TRBJ1-4	.	TGCGCCAGCAGCCGTGGACAGGGGGCAGGTAATGAAAAACTGTTTTTT	CASSRGQGAGNEKLFF
.	TRBV18	TRBJ1-5	.	TGTGCCAGCTCACCGGGCAGGGGAACGGGACAGCCCCAGCATTTT	CASSPGRGTGQPQHF
.	TRBV2	TRBJ2-5	.	TGTGCCAGCAAGACTAGCCAAGAGACCCAGTACTTC	CASKTSQETQYF
.	TRBV9	TRBJ1-2	.	TGTGCCAGCAGACGGGGGACGGGCTATGGCTACACCTTC	CASRRGTGYGYTF
TRBD1	TRBV6-4	TRBJ2-1	few	TGTGCCAGCAGTGACGCGCTGAGGGGGCGGAGCTACAATGAGCAGTTCTTC	CASSDALRGRSYNEQFF
.	TRBV28	TRBJ1-6	.	TGTGCCAGCAGTTTTGGAGGGGTTCATTCACCCCTCCACTTT	CASSFGGVHSPLHF
.	TRBV30	TRBJ2-7	.	TGTGCCTGGAGTGTACCTGGGCCCGAGCAGTACTTC	CAWSVPGPEQYF
TRBD1	TRBV5-1	TRBJ1-1	.	TGCGCCAGCAGCGCACAGGGGCGGAACACTGAAGCTTTCTTT	CASSAQGRNTEAFF
TRBD2	TRBV10-3	TRBJ2-7	.	TGTGCCATCAGTGGGGCTAGCGGGGCCTGGTACGAGCAGTACTTC	CAISGASGAWYEQYF
TRBD1	TRBV30	TRBJ2-7	few	TGTGCCTGGACCAACAGGGGCGAGCAGTACTTC	CAWTNRGEQYF
.	TRBV6-4	TRBJ1-2	.	TGTGCCAGCAGCTCCGGCGACGGGTCGAGGGGCTACACCTTC	CASSSGDGSRGYTF
TRBD1	TRBV3-1/TRBV3-2	TRBJ1-2	few	TGTGCCAGCAGCCCTGGGACAGCCAACTATGGCTACACCTTC	CASSPGTANYGYTF
.	TRBV12-3/TRBV12-4	TRBJ1-3	.	TGTGCCAGCAGTCATTCTGGAAACACCATATATTTT	CASSHSGNTIYF
TRBD1	TRBV5-4	TRBJ1-5	.	TGTGCCAGCAGCAGGGCAGGGGGGAATCAGCCCCAGCATTTT	CASSRAGGNQPQHF
.	TRBV7-9	TRBJ2-7	.	TGTGCCAGCAGCTTTTATTCGGGCTACGAGCAGTACTTC	CASSFYSGYEQYF
.	TRBV27	TRBJ1-2	.	TGTGCCAGCAGTTTAGACAGAAATAACTATGGCTACACCTTC	CASSLDRNNYGYTF
TRBD1	TRBV18	TRBJ1-3	.	TGTGCCAGCTCACAACGGACAGGGTCTGACGGAAACACCATATATTTT	CASSQRTGSDGNTIYF
.	TRBV7-9	TRBJ2-7	.	TGTGCCAGCAGGCAGGACAGTTCTTCAACCTACGAGCAGTACTTC	CASRQDSSSTYEQYF
TRBD1	TRBV6-5	TRBJ1-4	.	TGTGCCAGCACTCCGGGACAGGGCACTGAAAAACTGTTTTTT	CASTPGQGTEKLFF
TRBD2	TRBV27	TRBJ2-1	few	TGTGCCAGCAGTTTCGTAGCGGGAGGGTACAATGAGCAGTTCTTC	CASSFVAGGYNEQFF
.	TRBV20-1	TRBJ2-6	.	TGCAGTGCTAGTTTCTCTCCTGGGGCCAACGTCCTGACTTTC	CSASFSPGANVLTF
.	TRBV7-9	TRBJ2-7	.	TGTGCCAGCAGCTCGGACAGTAACTACGAGCAGTACTTC	CASSSDSNYEQYF
.	TRBV18	TRBJ2-5	.	TGTGCCAGTCAACCCCCGAACAGGGGAGGGACCCAGTACTTC	CASQPPNRGGTQYF
.	TRBV28	TRBJ2-1	.	TGTGCCAGCAGTTTGATGAGGTACAATGAGCAGTTCTTC	CASSLMRYNEQFF